A single TCR beta chain is shown here with its context. What it binds is not known. Priming with a constant-region primer yielded TCR beta cDNA from 400 to 550 ng total RNA. ARM-PCR was slightly modified, and three nested multiplex PCR rounds with it gave rise to the TCR beta libraries. TCRdb itself ran the multiplex PCR reads through MiXCR, one entry per CDR3 protein. Of about 78,000 distinct CDR3 sequences listed, almost 70% are singletons. The data derive from a study of tumor-infiltrating lymphocytes in primary liver carcinoma. At the level of the study: Measuring roughly 4 to 10 cm across, the tumors were staged as T1-T3 N0M0. Study observations and caveats: Compared with blood, tumor repertoires held significantly more in their top 250 clones. Only about 7.5-24% of top clones appeared in all five tumor regions.

Co-extraction of RNA and DNA was performed on about 20-32 mg of unsorted bulk tissue. Patients' primary liver carcinoma was surgically resected. The source material was liver tumor tissue from sampling region 4. Stated subset: tumor region T4, right-lateral pole. This TCR was recovered from a man aged 35-49 years with primary liver carcinoma and hepatitis B virus infection.

The CDR3 region has the DNA TGTGCAAGTCTCTTAGATACCCCCAACCGGTTCAATGAGCAGTTCTTC. Amino acids: CASLLDTPNRFNEQFF. The V and J genes are TRBV12-2 and TRBJ2-1; the DNA was not used to check the table's D call, TRBD1. TRBV12-2 is a recognized pseudogene. CDR3 size: 16 residues.